This TCR beta chain was sequenced in a study of blood T cell repertoires in COVID-19. This CDR3 contains 15 residues. V was clipped by 4 bases and J by 2 bases; unmatched bases: 3. Germline V gives CDR1 SGDLS, CDR2 YYNGEE. Assay: immunoSEQ multiplex PCR; the TCRdb copy retains only in-frame clones and omits some. In the table there are roughly 180,000 clones, 70% to 80% of which are singletons. The source is a woman aged 55-70 years with COVID-19, enrolled during active disease. The specimen sequenced was peripheral blood. The J gene is TRBJ2-3, the V gene TRBV9, with TRBD2 identical over 11 bases. For the CDR3, the DNA is TGTGCCAGCAGCTCTAGCGGGAGGACCACAGATACGCAGTATTTT. This codes for CASSSSGRTTDTQYF.